This T cell receptor beta chain was sequenced during a study of CD8 T cells in ankylosing spondylitis. Whole-study findings and limits: What appeared characteristic of ankylosing spondylitis blood was a TCR beta motif of about eight highly homologous variants.

Germline V CDR1 and CDR2: MGHRA, YSYEKL. The junction had 5 bases not matched to a gene; V was cut back by 3 bases and J by 2 bases. The CDR3 is 15 amino acids. TCRdb re-called the 5' RACE reads through MiXCR, storing one row per CDR3 protein. Found here are 220,000 or so distinct CDR3 sequences, 15% to 20% of them singletons; the top ten hold roughly 46%. The sample holds a few counts of this clonotype. The antigen remains undetermined. The material sequenced was blood, either unsorted or a sorted T cell fraction (not recorded which). The origin of this receptor is a male donor with ankylosing spondylitis. J is TRBJ2-7 and V is TRBV4-1; TRBD1 matches at 9 bases. CDR3 in amino acids: CASSQYRGPPYEQYF. The CDR3 DNA sequence: TGCGCCAGCAGCCAGTACAGGGGGCCCCCCTACGAGCAGTACTTC.